Below are 27 T cell receptor beta chains sequenced from a single sample in a study of blood T cell repertoires in COVID-19. Method: immunoSEQ multiplex PCR; TCRdb's copy keeps in-frame clones and lacks some. The sample consists of roughly 200,000 clones, about 85% of them appearing once. Material: peripheral blood. The receptors derive from a man between 60 and 75 years old with active or convalescent COVID-19.

CDR3 DNA: TGTGCCAGCAGAGCCGAGGGAGCGGGGGGCAATGAGCAGTTCTTC. It translates to CASRAEGAGGNEQFF. V usage is TRBV2 and J usage is TRBJ2-1, with 9 bases matching TRBD2. The V gene's germline CDR1 is SNHLY and CDR2 FYNNEI. The J segment lost 6 bases and the V segment lost 6 bases, leaving 9 bases of the junction unmatched. This CDR3 spans 15 amino acids.

This clone has only one observation. This chain joins TRBV5-5 and TRBJ1-3; possibly TRBD1 for D (6 bases). Trimming left V 5 bases short and J 0 bases short, with 18 bases between. Germline CDR1 SGHKS, CDR2 YYEKEE (reference sequence). The CDR3 contains 17 residues. CDR3 DNA sequence: TGTGCCAGCAGTTCTACAGGGACAAGGAACTCTGGAAACACCATATATTTT. Residues: CASSSTGTRNSGNTIYF.

This sequence joins TRBV30 and TRBJ2-5; D is possibly TRBD2 (6 bases). Germline V gene data show CDR1 as GTSNPN and CDR2 as SVGIG (reference sequence). The CDR3 has 14 residues. Trimming removed 2 bases from V and 1 base from J, with 11 bases in between. CDR3 region: CAWSSGGIQETQYF. Here the CDR3 DNA reads TGTGCCTGGAGTAGTGGGGGGATCCAAGAGACCCAGTACTTC.

The J gene is TRBJ1-3, the V gene TRBV5-1; D remains unclear. The CDR3 has 14 residues. CDR1 SGHRS and CDR2 YFSETQ come from the germline V gene. V was clipped by 2 bases and J by 2 bases, with 8 bases between them. The CDR3 region is CASSFGEAGNTIYF. The CDR3 DNA reads TGCGCCAGCAGCTTTGGGGAGGCTGGAAACACCATATATTTT.

This chain joins TRBV7-2 and TRBJ1-1; no clear D. Deletions cut 1 base from V and 1 base from J, with 7 bases between. This CDR3 comprises 14 residues. Germline V CDR1 and CDR2: SGHTA, FQGNSA. The CDR3 sequence: CASSLGASNTEAFF. The CDR3 DNA reads as TGTGCCAGCAGCTTAGGGGCCTCGAACACTGAAGCTTTCTTT. The entire variable domain, with the rest obtained from reference TRBV7-2 and TRBJ1-1, is as follows: GAGVSQSPSNKVTEKGKDVELRCDPISGHTALYWYRQSLGQGLEFLIYFQGNSAPDKSGLPSDRFSAERTGGSVSTLTIQRTQQEDSAVYLCASSLGASNTEAFFGQGTRLTVV.

The chain employs TRBV9 and TRBJ2-2; TRBD1 matches at 7 bases. The germline CDR1 and CDR2 sequences are SGDLS and YYNGEE. V trimming: 0 bases; J trimming: 0 bases; junction bases outside the gene matches: 2. The CDR3 is made up of 16 amino acids. The CDR3 region has the DNA TGTGCCAGCAGCGTAGAGGGGGCGGCGAACACCGGGGAGCTGTTTTTT. Translated, it gives CASSVEGAANTGELFF.

This clone came up a few times. CDR3 sequence: CASSYRSGGGNQPQHF. The CDR3 DNA follows: TGTGCCAGCAGTTACAGGTCAGGGGGCGGCAATCAGCCCCAGCATTTT. V is TRBV6-5 and J is TRBJ1-5, with 8 bases fitting TRBD1. Losses at the gene ends were 2 bases for V and 2 bases for J; bases not matched to a gene: 5. CDR3 length: 16 residues. Germline CDR1 is MNHEY and CDR2 is SVGAGI.

V and J are TRBV6-5 and TRBJ1-3; tentative D call: TRBD1 (5 bases). The length of the CDR3 is 14 residues. Trimming pared 6 bases from V and 0 bases from J, leaving 9 bases between. Germline V gene lookup returns CDR1 MNHEY and CDR2 SVGAGI. The CDR3 DNA follows: TGTGCCAGCAGGCCGACAGCCTCTGGAAACACCATATATTTT. Translating gives CASRPTASGNTIYF.

Only one count was recorded for this clone. The rearrangement links TRBV23-1 to TRBJ1-1; D is unclear. TRBV23-1 is labeled an ORF, and its function is uncertain. The CDR3 spans 12 residues. The ends were cut back, 7 bases at V and 2 bases at J, with 8 bases in the middle. The chain's CDR3 is CASTLENTEAFF. CDR3 bases: TGCGCCAGCACCCTAGAAAACACTGAAGCTTTCTTT.

The DNA of the CDR3 is TGTGCCAGCTCACCCCAGGGACAGGTCCATCTAACCTATAATTCACCCCTCCACTTT. Protein: CASSPQGQVHLTYNSPLHF. The chain couples TRBV18 to TRBJ1-6, with 8 bases lining up with TRBD1. The CDR3 contains 19 residues. CDR1 and CDR2 from the germline V gene are KGHSH and LQKENI. J gave up 2 bases and V 3 bases, and 12 bases lay outside the gene matches.

The J gene is TRBJ1-6, the V gene TRBV9; 11 nucleotides line up with TRBD1. This CDR3 has 18 amino acids. CDR1 and CDR2 (germline): SGDLS, YYNGEE. The junction had 11 bases not matched to a gene; V was cut back by 0 bases and J by 9 bases. The CDR3 sequence is CASSVGSGGQGDGSPLHF. The CDR3 coding sequence is TGTGCCAGCAGCGTAGGTAGCGGGGGACAGGGGGACGGTTCACCCCTCCACTTT.

V is TRBV29-1 and J is TRBJ2-2; TRBD1 is a possible D gene (5 bases). Looked up from germline, CDR1 is SQVTM and CDR2 is ANQGSEA. Trimming shortened V by 7 bases and J by 2 bases, and 14 bases separated the two germline ends. This CDR3 is built from 14 residues. CDR3 residues: CSAGRRGNTGELFF. CDR3 DNA sequence: TGCAGCGCCGGTCGAAGGGGCAACACCGGGGAGCTGTTTTTT.

The chain has TRBV2 and TRBJ2-3, with D perhaps matching TRBD2 (6 bases). CDR3 size: 14 residues. Germline-derived CDR1 and CDR2 are SNHLY and FYNNEI. Trimming took off 4 bases at V and 10 bases at J, with 18 bases between the two ends. The CDR3 DNA is TGTGCCAGCAGTGTAGGCGGGGCCGCCGGGGCGCAGTATTTT. Its protein is CASSVGGAAGAQYF.

Comment on this clone: At one end, the junction sequence differs from germline, possibly due to a read error. The rearrangement links TRBV4-2 to TRBJ2-5; 7 bases match TRBD1. This CDR3 region has 20 residues. Looked up from germline, CDR1 is LGHNA and CDR2 is YNFKEQ. Here the CDR3 reads CASSQPSGQGERSLQGTQYF. CDR3 nucleotides: TGTGCCAGCAGCCAACCCTCGGGGCAGGGGGAAAGGAGCCTCCAAGGGACCCAGTACTTC.

The rearrangement links TRBV27 to TRBJ2-3, with TRBD2 identical over 8 bases. Germline V gives CDR1 MNHEY, CDR2 SMNVEV (reference sequence). With V trimmed by 3 bases and J by 5 bases, 10 bases remained unmatched. This CDR3 is built from 16 residues. For the CDR3, the DNA is TGTGCCAGCAGTTTTCTAGCGGGCCCCGGGGGAGATACGCAGTATTTT. This encodes CASSFLAGPGGDTQYF.

This clone was picked up one time. The chain links TRBV6-5 to TRBJ1-1, with 10 bases matching TRBD1. Germline V gives CDR1 MNHEY, CDR2 SVGAGI. The CDR3 extends over 16 amino acids. V lost 3 bases, J lost 5 bases, and 9 bases stayed unmatched. CDR3 in DNA: TGTGCCAGCAGTTATCTGCCCGGACAGGGGGGAACTGAAGCTTTCTTT. Protein: CASSYLPGQGGTEAFF.

V gene TRBV6-2 or TRBV6-3 combines with J gene TRBJ1-2; 8 bases fit TRBD1. The germline CDR1 and CDR2 sequences are MNHEY and SVGEGT. The CDR3 spans 17 residues. With V trimmed by 2 bases and J by 2 bases, 10 bases remained unmatched. The DNA for the CDR3 is TGTGCCAGCAGTTACCCCCCCCGGCAGGGGGCAAACTATGGCTACACCTTC. Translating it yields CASSYPPRQGANYGYTF.

The CDR3 reads CASRRLGTGMGGYTF. The CDR3 nucleotides read TGTGCCAGCAGGCGACTTGGGACAGGGATGGGTGGCTACACCTTC. The chain has TRBV6-5 and TRBJ1-2; TRBD1 matches at 9 bases. In germline, CDR1 is MNHEY, CDR2 SVGAGI. Unmatched junction bases numbered 12, after V lost 6 bases and J lost 7 bases. The CDR3 totals 15 residues.

This clone was observed a single time. The rearrangement links TRBV9 to TRBJ1-5; possibly TRBD1 for D (5 bases). CDR3 size: 15 residues. Germline loops: CDR1 SGDLS, CDR2 YYNGEE. V dropped 3 bases and J dropped 0 bases, with 10 bases sitting between them. The DNA for the CDR3 is TGTGCCAGCAGCGCCGGGGGGAATAGCAATCAGCCCCAGCATTTT. It is translated as CASSAGGNSNQPQHF.

This chain connects TRBV29-1 to TRBJ2-1; 9 positions agree with TRBD1. Unmatched junction bases numbered 5, after V lost 7 bases and J lost 4 bases. The length of the CDR3 is 13 residues. Germline values: CDR1 SQVTM, CDR2 ANQGSEA. This CDR3 is CSARQGGYNEQFF. In DNA, the CDR3 is TGCAGCGCTCGACAGGGGGGATACAATGAGCAGTTCTTC.

The chain is built from TRBV4-2 and TRBJ1-1; the match to TRBD1 covers 7 bases. This CDR3 spans 17 amino acids. After removal of 2 bases from V and 0 bases from J, the junction contained 9 bases not matched to a gene. The germline V gene encodes CDR1 LGHNA and CDR2 YNFKEQ. The CDR3 DNA follows: TGTGCCAGCAGCCAAAAGGAGGGGGCGGTCATGAACACTGAAGCTTTCTTT. It is translated as CASSQKEGAVMNTEAFF.

V gene TRBV7-9 combines with J gene TRBJ1-1; D possibly corresponds to TRBD1 (6 bases). CDR1 and CDR2 from the germline V gene are SEHNR and FQNEAQ (reference sequence). Trimming cost V 5 bases and J 12 bases, with 16 bases left between them. The CDR3 is 12 amino acids. CDR3 DNA: TGTGCCAGCAGCCCCGAGGGGGGGAGTCCTTTCTTT. Translating it yields CASSPEGGSPFF. The variable domain in full, with the rest retrieved from reference TRBV7-9 and TRBJ1-1, is DTGVSQNPRHKITKRGQNVTFRCDPISEHNRLYWYRQTLGQGPEFLTYFQNEAQLEKSRLLSDRFSAERPKGSFSTLEIQRTEQGDSAMYLCASSPEGGSPFFGQGTRLTVV.

V and J are TRBV29-1 and TRBJ1-4; D remains ambiguous. CDR1 and CDR2 from the germline V gene are SQVTM and ANQGSEA. V was trimmed by 0 bases and J by 5 bases, leaving 13 bases between them. The CDR3 sequence is 15 residues long. The chain's CDR3 is CSVEDRSQPNEKLFF. In DNA, the CDR3 is TGCAGCGTTGAAGATCGGAGTCAGCCGAATGAAAAACTGTTTTTT.

The J gene is TRBJ2-2, the V gene TRBV7-9; no clear D gene. V was shortened by 5 bases and J by 8 bases, with 18 bases between the two germline ends. Germline CDR1 is SEHNR and CDR2 is FQNEAQ (reference sequence). This CDR3 is 15 amino acids long. CDR3 in amino acids: CASSPVDVVLGELFF. Here the CDR3 DNA reads TGTGCCAGCAGCCCCGTAGATGTGGTCTTGGGGGAGCTGTTTTTT. Drawing the rest from reference TRBV7-9 and TRBJ2-2, the complete variable domain is DTGVSQNPRHKITKRGQNVTFRCDPISEHNRLYWYRQTLGQGPEFLTYFQNEAQLEKSRLLSDRFSAERPKGSFSTLEIQRTEQGDSAMYLCASSPVDVVLGELFFGEGSRLTVL.

The chain couples TRBV10-3 to TRBJ1-5; D is perhaps TRBD1 (6 bases). This CDR3 has 15 amino acids. The V and J ends lost 4 bases and 6 bases respectively, with 16 bases between them. From germline, CDR1 is ENHRY and CDR2 SYGVKD. CDR3: CAISVGQGGGQPQHF. In DNA, the CDR3 is TGTGCCATCAGTGTAGGCCAGGGAGGGGGTCAGCCCCAGCATTTT.

The rearrangement joins TRBV19 to TRBJ1-1; D unresolved. The V end lost 3 bases, the J end lost 2 bases, and 13 bases lay between the germline ends. CDR1 is LNHDA, CDR2 SQIVND, per germline (reference sequence). CDR3 length: 15 residues. The CDR3: CASSIPERANTEAFF. In DNA, the CDR3 is TGTGCCAGTAGTATCCCAGAGCGGGCCAACACTGAAGCTTTCTTT. The whole variable domain, filled in from reference TRBV19 and TRBJ1-1, reads DGGITQSPKYLFRKEGQNVTLSCEQNLNHDAMYWYRQDPGQGLRLIYYSQIVNDFQKGDIAEGYSVSREKKESFPLTVTSAQKNPTAFYLCASSIPERANTEAFFGQGTRLTVV.

This clone appeared a few times. This chain links TRBV1 with TRBJ1-4; the table calls TRBD1, which could not be checked here. TRBV1 counts as a pseudogene. This CDR3 has 15 amino acids. CDR3 coding DNA: TGCACCAGCAGCCAAGCAGGGCCGGATAAAGAAAAACTGTTTTTT. Translating it yields CTSSQAGPDKEKLFF.